The clone carrying this T cell receptor beta chain occurred many times. Its matching antigen is unknown. Germline CDR1 reads SGHAT; CDR2 reads FQNNGV. Trimming cost V 4 bases and J 6 bases; bases outside gene matches: 2. The CDR3 extends over 12 amino acids. Transcripts of RNA were the source for amplifying TCR beta CDR3 regions. A first-round RT-PCR used HTBI primers, followed by a second-round multiplex PCR. One entry per CDR3 protein results from TCRdb running MiXCR on the multiplex PCR reads. This sample has hundreds of thousands of distinct CDR3 sequences, with 22% found just once. The data are from a study of Graves' ophthalmopathy and Graves' hyperthyroidism. Study-level points and caveats: Blood repertoires reportedly contained most expanded thyroid clonotypes above 0.001 frequency.

The chain combines TRBV11-2 with TRBJ2-7; 8 bases agree with TRBD1. The origin of this receptor is a woman aged 18-29 years with stable Graves' hyperthyroidism. Some clones in this sample may be carry-over from other donors' samples. The specimen was peripheral blood. The CDR3 DNA sequence: TGTGCCAGCAGCTGGACAGGGATCGAGCAGTACTTC. Its protein product is CASSWTGIEQYF.